This T cell receptor (beta chain) was sequenced for a study of T cells in tuberculosis. Generated by immunoSEQ multiplex PCR, the TCRdb table keeps only in-frame clones and is missing some. This sample has about 37,000 clones, with almost 95% found just once. Study-level results: Shorter CDR3-alpha in active tuberculosis partly drove smaller distances. Smaller distances to GMM-specific TCRs suggested their expansion in active tuberculosis.

Concerning this clone: Its antigen is not known.

Trimming removed 1 base from V and 7 bases from J; junction bases left unmatched: 10. This CDR3 is built from 15 residues. Looked up from germline, CDR1 is SGHTA and CDR2 is FQGNSA. Sequencing was done on a sample of PBMCs. This TCR derives from a donor aged 10 to 29 with latent tuberculosis or without tuberculosis infection. Some clones in this sample may be carry-over from other donors' samples. The V call is TRBV7-2, the J call TRBJ2-7; 7 bases align to TRBD2. This chain's CDR3 is CASSLDGEGIGEQYF. The CDR3 bases are TGTGCCAGCAGCTTAGATGGGGAGGGTATAGGGGAGCAGTACTTC.